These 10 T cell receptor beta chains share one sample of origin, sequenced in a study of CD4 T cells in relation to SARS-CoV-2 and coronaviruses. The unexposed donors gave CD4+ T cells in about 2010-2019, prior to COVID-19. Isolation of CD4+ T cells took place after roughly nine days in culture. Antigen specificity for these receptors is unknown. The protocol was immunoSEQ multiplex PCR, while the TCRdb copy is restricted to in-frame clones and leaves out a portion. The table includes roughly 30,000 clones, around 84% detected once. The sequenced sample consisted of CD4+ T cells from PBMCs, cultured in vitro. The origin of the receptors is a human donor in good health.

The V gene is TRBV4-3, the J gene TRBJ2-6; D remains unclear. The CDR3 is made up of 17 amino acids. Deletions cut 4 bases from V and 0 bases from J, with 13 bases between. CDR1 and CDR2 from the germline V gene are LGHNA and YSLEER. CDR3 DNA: TGCGCCAGCAGCCGCAGAGTGCCAAGCTCTGGGGCCAACGTCCTGACTTTC. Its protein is CASSRRVPSSGANVLTF.

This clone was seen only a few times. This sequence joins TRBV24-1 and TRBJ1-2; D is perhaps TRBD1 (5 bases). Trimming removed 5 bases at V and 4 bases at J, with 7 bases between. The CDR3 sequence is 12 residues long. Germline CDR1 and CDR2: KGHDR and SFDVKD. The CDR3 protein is CATSVDSYGYTF. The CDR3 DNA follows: TGTGCCACCAGTGTCGACAGCTATGGCTACACCTTC.

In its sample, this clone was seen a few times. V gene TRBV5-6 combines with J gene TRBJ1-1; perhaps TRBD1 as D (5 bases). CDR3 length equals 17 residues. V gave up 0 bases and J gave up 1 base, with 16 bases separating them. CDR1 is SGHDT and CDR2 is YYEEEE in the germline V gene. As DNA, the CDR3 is TGTGCCAGCAGCTTGGGTCGCAGGGCCCTCACGAACACTGAAGCTTTCTTT. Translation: CASSLGRRALTNTEAFF.

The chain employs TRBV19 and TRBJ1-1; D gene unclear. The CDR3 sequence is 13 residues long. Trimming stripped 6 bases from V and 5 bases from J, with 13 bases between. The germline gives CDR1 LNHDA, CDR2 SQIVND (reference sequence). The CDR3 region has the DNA TGTGCCAGTAGACCGGTGTATGGGACTGAAGCTTTCTTT. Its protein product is CASRPVYGTEAFF.

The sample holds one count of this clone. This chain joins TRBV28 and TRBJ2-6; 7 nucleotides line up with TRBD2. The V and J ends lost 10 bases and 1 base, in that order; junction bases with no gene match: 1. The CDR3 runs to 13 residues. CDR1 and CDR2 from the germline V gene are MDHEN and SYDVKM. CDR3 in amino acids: CATGGSGANVLTF. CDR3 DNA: TGTGCCACGGGGGGATCTGGGGCCAACGTCCTGACTTTC.

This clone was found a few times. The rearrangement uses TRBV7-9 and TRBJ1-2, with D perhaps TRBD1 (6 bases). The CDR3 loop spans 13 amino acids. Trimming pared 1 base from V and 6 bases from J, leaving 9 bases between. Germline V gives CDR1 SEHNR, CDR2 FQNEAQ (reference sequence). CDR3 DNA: TGTGCCAGCAGCTTAGGGACAGAAGATGGCTACACCTTC. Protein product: CASSLGTEDGYTF.

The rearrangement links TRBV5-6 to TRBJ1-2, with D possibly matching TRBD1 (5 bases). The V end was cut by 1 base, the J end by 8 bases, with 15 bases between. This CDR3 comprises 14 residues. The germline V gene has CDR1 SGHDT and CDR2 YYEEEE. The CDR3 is CASSLPTGTRGYTF. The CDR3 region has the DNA TGTGCCAGCAGCTTGCCGACCGGGACGCGGGGCTACACCTTC.

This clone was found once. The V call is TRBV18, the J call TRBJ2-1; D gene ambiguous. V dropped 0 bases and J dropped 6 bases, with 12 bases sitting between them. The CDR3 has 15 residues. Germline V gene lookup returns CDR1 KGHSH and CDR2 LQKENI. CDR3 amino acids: CASSPPITSRNEQFF. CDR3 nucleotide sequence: TGTGCCAGCTCACCACCGATTACCTCTCGCAATGAGCAGTTCTTC.

CDR3 region: CASSQMGGAGVIETQYF. The CDR3 DNA reads as TGTGCCAGCAGCCAAATGGGGGGAGCGGGAGTGATAGAGACCCAGTACTTC. The V call is TRBV4-2, the J call TRBJ2-5, with 8 bases identical to TRBD2. J lost 4 bases, V lost 2 bases, and 12 bases had no gene match. Germline V gene data show CDR1 as LGHNA and CDR2 as YNFKEQ. The CDR3 is 17 residues long.

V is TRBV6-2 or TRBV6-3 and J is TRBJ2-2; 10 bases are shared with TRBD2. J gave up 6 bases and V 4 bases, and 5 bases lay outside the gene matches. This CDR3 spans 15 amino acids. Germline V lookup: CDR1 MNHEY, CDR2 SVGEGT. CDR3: CASSWTSGLAGELFF. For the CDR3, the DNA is TGTGCCAGCAGTTGGACTAGCGGCCTAGCCGGGGAGCTGTTTTTT.